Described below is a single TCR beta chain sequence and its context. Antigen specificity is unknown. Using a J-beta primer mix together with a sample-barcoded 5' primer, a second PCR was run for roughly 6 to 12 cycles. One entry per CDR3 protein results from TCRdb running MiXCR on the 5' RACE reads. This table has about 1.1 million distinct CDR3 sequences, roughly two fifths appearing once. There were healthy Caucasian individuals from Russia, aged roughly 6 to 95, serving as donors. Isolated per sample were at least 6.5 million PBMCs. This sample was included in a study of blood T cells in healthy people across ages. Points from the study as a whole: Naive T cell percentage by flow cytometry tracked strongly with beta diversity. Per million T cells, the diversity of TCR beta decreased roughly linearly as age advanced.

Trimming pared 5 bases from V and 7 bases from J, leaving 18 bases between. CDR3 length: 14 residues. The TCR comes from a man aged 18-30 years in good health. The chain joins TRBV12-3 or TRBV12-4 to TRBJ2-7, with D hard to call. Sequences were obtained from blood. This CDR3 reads CASSTRATIPEQYF. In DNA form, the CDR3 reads TGTGCCAGCAGTACCCGGGCGACGATACCGGAGCAGTACTTC.